This T cell receptor (beta chain) was retrieved from a study of blood T cell repertoires in COVID-19. The CDR3 is 15 residues long. Trimming cost V 6 bases and J 9 bases; bases outside gene matches: 8. The germline CDR1 and CDR2 sequences are MNHEY and SMNVEV (reference sequence). Profiled with immunoSEQ multiplex PCR; TCRdb holds only in-frame clones, not every one. Among 110,000 to 150,000 clones listed, 78% were seen once. The clonotype comes from a woman aged 45-60 years who had recovered from COVID-19. The chain links TRBV27 to TRBJ2-1, with 13 positions matching TRBD2. Sequenced material: PBMCs or T cells enriched from blood (not recorded which). In nucleotides, the CDR3 is TGTGCCAGCAGCAATGGACTAGCGGGGGAGACTGAGCAGTTCTTC. Translating gives CASSNGLAGETEQFF.